The subject of this entry is one T cell receptor (beta chain). Clones were read by immunoSEQ multiplex PCR, and TCRdb kept only the in-frame ones, dropping some. Among around 72,000 clones listed, approximately 84% were seen once. These data originate in a study of OX40 agonist ivuxolimab in advanced cancers. Trimming took 4 bases from V and 6 from J, leaving 13 bases between them. The CDR3 totals 14 residues. Germline CDR1 and CDR2: KGHSH and LQKENI. The sequence was obtained from an adult with an advanced solid tumor such as melanoma, head and neck, liver or kidney cancer. V usage is TRBV18 and J usage is TRBJ2-4, with D possibly TRBD1 on 6 matching bases. The specimen comprised CD4+ or CD8+ T cells sorted from blood, sampled in a trial of the OX40 agonist ivuxolimab. The CDR3 protein is CASSLQGSVNIQYF. CDR3 DNA: TGTGCCAGCTCACTACAGGGTTCGGTAAACATTCAGTACTTC.